The 7 T cell receptor beta chains below were found in one sample sequenced in a study of blood T cell repertoires in COVID-19. Assay used: immunoSEQ multiplex PCR; TCRdb lists only in-frame clones, some missing. The sample lists 260,000 or so clones; roughly 81% were seen once. The sequenced sample was peripheral blood. All receptors come from a woman aged 80 or over with COVID-19, enrolled during active disease.

The genes are TRBV18 and TRBJ1-4; TRBD1 agrees at 8 bases. The CDR3 spans 15 residues. With 4 bases clipped from V and 0 bases from J, the junction kept 1 base outside the gene matches. Germline lookup yields CDR1 KGHSH and CDR2 LQKENI. CDR3 residues: CASSRTGSTNEKLFF. CDR3 DNA: TGTGCCAGCTCACGGACAGGGTCAACTAATGAAAAACTGTTTTTT.

The chain has TRBV3-1 (or the pseudogene TRBV3-2) and TRBJ2-6; D perhaps matches TRBD1 (5 bases). Germline values: CDR1 LGHDT, CDR2 YNNKEL (reference sequence). V gave up 6 bases and J gave up 2 bases, with 8 bases separating them. The CDR3 runs 14 residues. The CDR3 loop reads CASRQGAGANVLTF. CDR3 sequence (DNA): TGTGCCAGCAGGCAGGGTGCTGGGGCCAACGTCCTGACTTTC.

The chain links TRBV7-9 to TRBJ1-6, with 7 bases fitting TRBD1. This CDR3 has 15 amino acids. Trimming at V came to 1 base and at J to 9 bases, leaving 6 bases not matched to a gene. Germline V lookup: CDR1 SEHNR, CDR2 FQNEAQ (reference sequence). CDR3 amino acids: CASSLEGTVISPLHF. The CDR3 DNA reads as TGTGCCAGCAGCTTAGAGGGGACAGTAATTTCACCCCTCCACTTT.

This chain connects TRBV9 to TRBJ1-1, with D hard to call. CDR3 length: 16 residues. The ends were cut back, 0 bases at V and 4 bases at J, with 16 bases in the middle. From germline, CDR1 is SGDLS and CDR2 YYNGEE. This CDR3 is CASSVEGTGMGTEAFF. The CDR3 DNA reads as TGTGCCAGCAGCGTAGAAGGTACGGGGATGGGCACTGAAGCTTTCTTT.

This clone was observed a single time. This chain links TRBV28 with TRBJ2-7; the D is unclear. The V end lost 6 bases, the J end lost 6 bases, and 9 bases lay between the germline ends. This CDR3 has 11 amino acids. In germline, CDR1 is MDHEN, CDR2 SYDVKM. The CDR3, as DNA: TGTGCCAGCAGGATCCGAGGCGAGCAGTACTTC. Its translation: CASRIRGEQYF.

The chain employs TRBV19 and TRBJ1-2; D unclear. The CDR3 loop spans 17 amino acids. The V end was cut by 0 bases, the J end by 4 bases, with 18 bases between. Per the germline V gene, CDR1 is LNHDA and CDR2 is SQIVND (reference sequence). CDR3 in amino acids: CASSIEREGGRSYGYTF. The CDR3 DNA is TGTGCCAGTAGTATAGAAAGAGAGGGCGGCCGATCCTATGGCTACACCTTC.

V and J are TRBV6-6 and TRBJ2-1; maybe TRBD2 (6 bases). Germline V gene sequence: CDR1 MNHNY, CDR2 SVGAGI (reference sequence). V was pared by 0 bases and J by 4 bases, with 7 bases between. The length of the CDR3 is 14 residues. The DNA for the CDR3 is TGTGCCAGCAGTTACTCGGCGGGATACAATGAGCAGTTCTTC. Translation: CASSYSAGYNEQFF.